The next 32 T cell receptor beta chains were all read from a single sample in a study of control samples from healthy donors and cancer patients. Clones were read by immunoSEQ multiplex PCR, and TCRdb kept only the in-frame ones, dropping some. The sample has 120,000 or so clones, roughly 84% seen once. Material: blood. The receptors originated from a man aged 35 to 55 in good health.

The rearrangement links TRBV2 to TRBJ2-2; TRBD2 agrees at 9 bases. Losses at the gene ends were 5 bases for V and 4 bases for J; bases not matched to a gene: 2. The CDR3 covers 14 residues. CDR1 is SNHLY and CDR2 is FYNNEI in the germline V gene. The CDR3 nucleotides are TGTGCCAGCAGTTCTAGCGGGGTCACCGGGGAGCTGTTTTTT. Translation gives CASSSSGVTGELFF. The whole variable domain, remainder taken from reference TRBV2 and TRBJ2-2, is EPEVTQTPSHQVTQMGQEVILRCVPISNHLYFYWYRQILGQKVEFLVSFYNNEISEKSEIFDDQFSVERPDGSNFTLKIRSTKLEDSAMYFCASSSSGVTGELFFGEGSRLTVL.

This clone has only one observation. The V gene is TRBV18, the J gene TRBJ1-5; perhaps TRBD1 as D (6 bases). The germline V gene has CDR1 KGHSH and CDR2 LQKENI. This CDR3 is built from 14 residues. V was clipped by 3 bases and J by 3 bases, with 9 bases between them. CDR3 sequence: CASSPVGANQPQHF. CDR3 nucleotides: TGTGCCAGCTCACCCGTGGGGGCCAATCAGCCCCAGCATTTT.

The chain has TRBV5-1 and TRBJ2-1; D uncertain. The CDR3 is made up of 14 amino acids. Germline assignment: CDR1 SGHRS and CDR2 YFSETQ. V lost 4 bases, J lost 1 base, and 9 bases lay in between. The CDR3 DNA reads as TGCGCCAGCAGCCTCACCAGTTCCTACAATGAGCAGTTCTTC. Protein: CASSLTSSYNEQFF.

In DNA form, the CDR3 reads TGTGCCAGCAGCCCCTGGGACTCAGACTACGAGCAGTACTTC. Translating it yields CASSPWDSDYEQYF. The V and J genes are TRBV9 and TRBJ2-7, with TRBD2 as a possible D gene (6 bases). The length of the CDR3 is 14 residues. Germline V CDR1 and CDR2: SGDLS, YYNGEE. With 4 bases removed from V and 3 bases from J, the gap between germline ends came to 14 bases.

CDR3 sequence: CASSTGDGYTF. CDR3 DNA sequence: TGTGCCAGCAGTACAGGGGATGGCTACACCTTC. The V call is TRBV12-3 or TRBV12-4, the J call TRBJ1-2; TRBD1 aligns across 7 bases. This CDR3 is 11 amino acids long. Trimming took 5 bases from V and 6 from J; bases not matched to a gene: 0.

CDR3 in DNA: TGTGCCAGCAGTGACTCCGGCAGGGCGTCTGGCACAGATACGCAGTATTTT. Its protein product is CASSDSGRASGTDTQYF. The rearrangement links TRBV6-4 to TRBJ2-3, with TRBD1 as a possible D gene (5 bases). Trimming removed 0 bases at V and 1 base at J, with 14 bases between. The CDR3 loop spans 17 amino acids. In germline, CDR1 is MRHNA, CDR2 SNTAGT.

This rearrangement joins TRBV5-1 to TRBJ1-1, with no clear D. The V gene lost 0 bases and the J gene lost 3 bases, with 12 bases spanning the gap. The germline V gene has CDR1 SGHRS and CDR2 YFSETQ. There are 15 residues in the CDR3. CDR3 coding DNA: TGCGCCAGCAGCTTGGTAGTCGGTGGCGACACTGAAGCTTTCTTT. Residues: CASSLVVGGDTEAFF. Complete variable domain (other parts from reference TRBV5-1 and TRBJ1-1): KAGVTQTPRYLIKTRGQQVTLSCSPISGHRSVSWYQQTPGQGLQFLFEYFSETQRNKGNFPGRFSGRQFSNSRSEMNVSTLELGDSALYLCASSLVVGGDTEAFFGQGTRLTVV.

V and J are TRBV12-5 and TRBJ2-1, with no clear D. From germline, CDR1 is LGHNT and CDR2 FRNRAP. Trimming removed 0 bases at V and 5 bases at J, with 14 bases between. The CDR3 consists of 16 residues. For the CDR3, the DNA is TGTGCTAGTGGTTTGGTAGTTGGGCGGAGAGACAATGAGCAGTTCTTC. Amino acids: CASGLVVGRRDNEQFF.

The CDR3 DNA reads as TGTGCCAGCAGTTACCAACAAGGGGTTAATGAAAAACTGTTTTTT. This gives the protein CASSYQQGVNEKLFF. This chain links TRBV6-6 with TRBJ1-4, with D possibly matching TRBD1 (5 bases). The CDR3 runs to 15 residues. Germline loops: CDR1 MNHNY, CDR2 SVGAGI (reference sequence). V was trimmed by 2 bases and J by 4 bases, leaving 11 bases between them.

This clone appeared once. The V and J genes are TRBV5-1 and TRBJ2-1; the D gene is possibly TRBD2 (5 bases). CDR1 SGHRS and CDR2 YFSETQ come from the germline V gene. The CDR3 covers 12 residues. Deletions cut 4 bases from V and 7 bases from J, with 9 bases between. CDR3 amino acids: CASSPSGNEQFF. DNA for the CDR3: TGCGCCAGCAGCCCCTCGGGGAATGAGCAGTTCTTC.

This chain links TRBV10-1 with TRBJ1-3; TRBD1 is a possible D gene (5 bases). Looked up from germline, CDR1 is WNHNN and CDR2 is SYGVQD (reference sequence). V was trimmed by 6 bases and J by 8 bases, leaving 14 bases between them. CDR3 length: 13 residues. The CDR3 DNA sequence: TGCGCCAGCAGAAACAGGAGAGGAGACACCATATATTTT. Translated, it gives CASRNRRGDTIYF.

The rearrangement links TRBV18 to TRBJ1-2, with D perhaps TRBD1 (5 bases). V was trimmed by 6 bases and J by 8 bases, leaving 16 bases between them. This CDR3 contains 13 residues. The V gene's germline CDR1 is KGHSH and CDR2 LQKENI. CDR3 DNA: TGTGCCAGCTCCCCCGGGACGAAGGAGGGCTACACCTTC. This encodes CASSPGTKEGYTF.

The chain links TRBV7-6 to TRBJ2-3; weak D call: TRBD1 (6 bases). Germline CDR1 reads SGHVS; CDR2 reads FNYEAQ. With 2 bases removed from V and 2 bases from J, the gap between germline ends came to 14 bases. CDR3 size: 16 residues. The CDR3 sequence is CASSLRPPGATDTQYF. The CDR3 nucleotides read TGTGCCAGCAGCTTAAGGCCCCCAGGGGCCACAGATACGCAGTATTTT.

V gene TRBV6-4 combines with J gene TRBJ1-1, with D perhaps matching TRBD1 (5 bases). The CDR3 totals 11 residues. The V end was cut by 5 bases, the J end by 6 bases, with 7 bases between. Germline V gene data show CDR1 as MRHNA and CDR2 as SNTAGT. CDR3 amino acids: CASSQGSEAFF. The CDR3, as DNA: TGTGCCAGCAGTCAGGGATCTGAAGCTTTCTTT.

The rearrangement links TRBV18 to TRBJ2-7; D may be TRBD1 (5 bases). Germline V gives CDR1 KGHSH, CDR2 LQKENI. The CDR3 is made up of 14 amino acids. Trimming removed 3 bases from V and 5 bases from J, with 14 bases in between. The CDR3 DNA follows: TGTGCCAGCTCACCCCTCGGGCAGGGCGACGAGCAGTACTTC. It is translated as CASSPLGQGDEQYF.

The CDR3, as DNA: TGTGCCAGCAGCTTAGCGCCTGCCACTTTCTCTGGAAACACCATATATTTT. Translating gives CASSLAPATFSGNTIYF. This sequence joins TRBV7-2 and TRBJ1-3; unclear D gene. Trimming took 0 bases from V and 0 from J, leaving 12 bases between them. CDR3 size: 17 residues. Per germline, CDR1 SGHTA and CDR2 FQGNSA.

The CDR3 DNA reads TGTGCCAGCAGCTTAGCGCGAATAGCAGAAGCTTTCTTT. This translates into CASSLARIAEAFF. The rearrangement uses TRBV7-9 and TRBJ1-1, with D hard to call. Germline CDR1 is SEHNR and CDR2 is FQNEAQ (reference sequence). The CDR3 loop spans 13 amino acids. Trimming removed 0 bases from V and 8 bases from J, with 10 bases in between.

V gene TRBV6-2 or TRBV6-3 combines with J gene TRBJ2-3, with 9 bases lining up with TRBD1. V was clipped by 3 bases and J by 4 bases; unmatched bases: 8. The CDR3 is 16 residues long. CDR1 is MNHEY, CDR2 SVGEGT, per germline. Here the CDR3 reads CASSYPTGGEPDTQYF. The DNA for the CDR3 is TGTGCCAGCAGTTATCCTACAGGGGGCGAGCCAGATACGCAGTATTTT.

This chain connects TRBV7-2 to TRBJ1-5; 10 bases match TRBD1. J lost 6 bases, V lost 2 bases, and 7 bases had no gene match. The CDR3 loop spans 16 amino acids. CDR1 is SGHTA and CDR2 is FQGNSA in the germline V gene. CDR3 DNA: TGTGCCAGCAGCTTAATGGGACAGGGGATTAGTCAGCCCCAGCATTTT. Protein product: CASSLMGQGISQPQHF.

This clone was detected only a few times. Other DNA variants within this sample encode the same CDR3. This chain connects TRBV4-3 to TRBJ2-7; possible D gene TRBD2, 5 bases. This CDR3 is 15 amino acids long. Germline lookup yields CDR1 LGHNA and CDR2 YSLEER. Trimming took 1 base from V and 0 from J, leaving 10 bases between them. The CDR3 bases are TGCGCCAGCAGCCAAGTTCGAGGAGGCTCCTACGAGCAGTACTTC. This encodes CASSQVRGGSYEQYF.

This clone was seen once. The rearrangement links TRBV15 to TRBJ1-6, with D tentatively TRBD1 (5 bases). V was pared by 1 base and J by 2 bases, with 15 bases between. The CDR3 contains 18 residues. Germline CDR1 is LNHNV and CDR2 is YYDKDF (reference sequence). CDR3 sequence: CATSRGIGGTTYNSPLHF. For the CDR3, the DNA is TGTGCCACCAGCAGAGGGATCGGGGGGACGACCTATAATTCACCCCTCCACTTT.

The chain uses TRBV30 and TRBJ1-5; D ambiguous. In germline, CDR1 is GTSNPN, CDR2 SVGIG (reference sequence). The ends were cut back, 3 bases at V and 1 base at J, with 10 bases in the middle. This CDR3 has 14 amino acids. The CDR3 sequence is CAWREGMSNQPQHF. The CDR3 nucleotides read TGTGCCTGGAGGGAGGGTATGAGCAATCAGCCCCAGCATTTT.

The CDR3 region is CASSYGRLNQPQHF. The CDR3 DNA follows: TGTGCCAGCAGTTACGGACGTCTGAATCAGCCCCAGCATTTT. The chain is built from TRBV6-2 or TRBV6-3 and TRBJ1-5; no clear D gene. Trimming stripped 2 bases from V and 4 bases from J, with 9 bases between. The CDR3 has 14 residues. Germline-derived CDR1 and CDR2 are MNHEY and SVGEGT.

V usage is TRBV6-2 or TRBV6-3 and J usage is TRBJ1-5, with 8 nucleotides matching TRBD1. With 6 bases clipped from V and 6 bases from J, the junction kept 22 bases outside the gene matches. Per germline, CDR1 MNHEY and CDR2 SVGEGT. The CDR3 totals 19 residues. CDR3: CASSHTSYEGRGRSQPQHF. CDR3 DNA sequence: TGTGCCAGCAGCCACACCTCTTATGAGGGCAGGGGGCGAAGTCAGCCCCAGCATTTT.

The chain uses TRBV11-3 and TRBJ2-7; 8 bases line up with TRBD1. This CDR3 spans 19 amino acids. Germline CDR1 reads SGHNT; CDR2 reads YENEEA. With 8 bases clipped from V and 0 bases from J, the junction kept 21 bases outside the gene matches. This CDR3 is CASRARVDSQGAVSYEQYF. Written as DNA, the CDR3 is TGTGCCAGCCGGGCCCGCGTGGACTCGCAGGGGGCCGTCTCCTACGAGCAGTACTTC.

The rearrangement uses TRBV18 and TRBJ2-3; no clear D. The germline V gene has CDR1 KGHSH and CDR2 LQKENI. The V and J ends lost 1 base and 4 bases respectively, with 6 bases between them. CDR3 size: 13 residues. The CDR3 spells CASSPHYADTQYF. In nucleotides, the CDR3 is TGTGCCAGCTCACCACATTACGCAGATACGCAGTATTTT.

This chain joins TRBV7-2 and TRBJ2-7, with a weak D call TRBD2 (7 bases). This CDR3 comprises 14 residues. With 0 bases removed from V and 6 bases from J, the gap between germline ends came to 12 bases. Germline V lookup: CDR1 SGHTA, CDR2 FQGNSA. CDR3 in DNA: TGTGCCAGCAGCTTAGCGGGGGGGCGTGGCGAGCAGTACTTC. Translation: CASSLAGGRGEQYF.

This clone appeared a single time. This sequence joins TRBV5-1 and TRBJ2-3, with unresolved D. The CDR3 loop spans 14 amino acids. The V gene lost 4 bases and the J gene lost 1 base, with 10 bases spanning the gap. The germline CDR1 and CDR2 sequences are SGHRS and YFSETQ. The CDR3 bases are TGCGCCAGCAGCCCTACTCCCGGCACAGATACGCAGTATTTT. Its protein is CASSPTPGTDTQYF.

The V and J genes are TRBV6-5 and TRBJ1-2, with TRBD1 matching over 7 bases. Germline CDR1 is MNHEY and CDR2 is SVGAGI. The CDR3 is 13 amino acids. V lost 6 bases to trimming and J lost 4 bases; unmatched junction nucleotides: 5. This chain's CDR3 is CASRSTGSYGYTF. CDR3 DNA: TGTGCCAGCAGATCGACAGGGAGCTATGGCTACACCTTC.

The rearrangement joins TRBV5-5 to TRBJ2-3; D uncertain. Germline assignment: CDR1 SGHKS and CDR2 YYEKEE (reference sequence). This CDR3 is built from 16 residues. Deletions cut 4 bases from V and 6 bases from J, with 21 bases between. The CDR3 DNA reads as TGTGCCAGCAGCCCTGACCCCACCCGGACCCCTGATACGCAGTATTTT. Amino acids: CASSPDPTRTPDTQYF.

V gene TRBV11-1 combines with J gene TRBJ1-1, with TRBD1 matching over 8 bases. The CDR3 runs 13 residues. V was clipped by 4 bases and J by 8 bases; unmatched bases: 6. Per germline, CDR1 SGHAT and CDR2 FQDESV (reference sequence). CDR3 region: CASSSTGGAEAFF. For the CDR3, the DNA is TGTGCCAGCAGCTCTACAGGGGGTGCCGAAGCTTTCTTT.

The CDR3 sequence is CASSFRRATDTQYF. The CDR3 DNA is TGTGCCAGCAGCTTTCGGCGGGCCACAGATACGCAGTATTTT. V usage is TRBV7-2 and J usage is TRBJ2-3, with D perhaps matching TRBD2 (5 bases). Germline loops: CDR1 SGHTA, CDR2 FQGNSA. V was trimmed by 3 bases and J by 2 bases, leaving 9 bases between them. This CDR3 is built from 14 residues.